This TCR beta chain appears in the sequencing data of a study of cytomegalovirus exposure and HLA in healthy donors. Profiled with immunoSEQ multiplex PCR; TCRdb holds only in-frame clones, not every one. The sample carries roughly 84,000 clones, around 90% recorded once. V was shortened by 0 bases and J by 6 bases, with 14 bases between the two germline ends. This CDR3 has 15 residues. In germline, CDR1 is SGHRS, CDR2 YFSETQ. Sequenced input: PBMCs. The sequence came from a man aged 25-40 years in good health and CMV-seronegative. The V call is TRBV5-1, the J call TRBJ2-3; D possibly corresponds to TRBD2 (6 bases). The CDR3 nucleotides read TGCGCCAGCAGCTTGGAGGGCGGGGTGGCGGATACGCAGTATTTT. Protein product: CASSLEGGVADTQYF.